This paragraph reports one T cell receptor (beta chain). Individuals drawn from 24 US areas were roughly 18 to 100 years old. Libraries were prepared by immunoSEQ multiplex PCR; TCRdb keeps only in-frame clonotypes and omits some of them. The sample lists over 200,000 clones; 90% were seen once. The ends were cut back, 3 bases at V and 3 bases at J, with 12 bases in the middle. The germline V gene encodes CDR1 DFQATT and CDR2 SNEGSKA (reference sequence). CDR3 length: 13 amino acids. The data derive from a study of blood T cell repertoires in COVID-19. Overall study: T cells, B-cell-depleted T cells, or PBMCs provided the cDNA or gDNA that served as material.

The V and J genes are TRBV20-1 and TRBJ2-7; D is ambiguous. The sample comprised PBMCs or T cells enriched from blood (not recorded which). The TCR originated in a man aged 30 to 45 who had been exposed to COVID-19. In DNA form, the CDR3 reads TGCAGTGCTAGTCAGGTCGATATCTACGAGCAGTACTTC. This codes for CSASQVDIYEQYF.